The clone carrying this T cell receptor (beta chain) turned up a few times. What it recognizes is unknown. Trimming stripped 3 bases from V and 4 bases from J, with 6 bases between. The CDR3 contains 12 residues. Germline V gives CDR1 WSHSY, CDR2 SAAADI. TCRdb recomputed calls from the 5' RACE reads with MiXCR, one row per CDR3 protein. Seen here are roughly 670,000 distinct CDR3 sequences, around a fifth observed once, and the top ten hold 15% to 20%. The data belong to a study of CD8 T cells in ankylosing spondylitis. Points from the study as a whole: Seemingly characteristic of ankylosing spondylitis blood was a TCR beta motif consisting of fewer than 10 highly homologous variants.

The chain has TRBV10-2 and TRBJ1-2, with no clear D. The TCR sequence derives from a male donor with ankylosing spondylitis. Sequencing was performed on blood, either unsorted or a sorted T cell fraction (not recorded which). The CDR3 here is CASSDSAYGYTF. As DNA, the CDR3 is TGCGCCAGCAGTGATAGTGCCTATGGCTACACCTTC.